These 26 T cell receptor beta chains were all obtained from the same sample, sequenced in a study of blood T cell repertoires in COVID-19. Using immunoSEQ multiplex PCR, the repertoire was profiled, and TCRdb retains in-frame clones only, with some absent. The table shows a few hundred thousand clones, with roughly 80% occurring only once. Sequenced input: PBMCs or T cells enriched from blood (not recorded which). Receptor source: a man in his forties or fifties who had been exposed to COVID-19.

The J gene is TRBJ2-5, the V gene TRBV2; 7 bases align to TRBD1. The CDR3 loop spans 15 amino acids. Per germline, CDR1 SNHLY and CDR2 FYNNEI. J gave up 5 bases and V 2 bases, and 8 bases lay outside the gene matches. The CDR3 sequence: CASSEMAGGRETQYF. The CDR3 DNA is TGTGCCAGCAGTGAAATGGCAGGGGGTCGCGAGACCCAGTACTTC. The entire variable domain, with the rest obtained from reference TRBV2 and TRBJ2-5, is as follows: EPEVTQTPSHQVTQMGQEVILRCVPISNHLYFYWYRQILGQKVEFLVSFYNNEISEKSEIFDDQFSVERPDGSNFTLKIRSTKLEDSAMYFCASSEMAGGRETQYFGPGTRLLVL.

This clone has a handful of counts. This sequence joins TRBV19 and TRBJ1-2; 8 bases align to TRBD1. Trimming took 10 bases from V and 4 from J; bases not matched to a gene: 5. The CDR3 runs 12 residues. Germline-derived CDR1 and CDR2 are LNHDA and SQIVND (reference sequence). The CDR3: CATGQGRYGYTF. CDR3 bases: TGTGCCACAGGACAGGGTCGCTATGGCTACACCTTC.

The CDR3 DNA sequence: TGTGCCAGCAGCTTAAACCCAGCGGGACGAGAGACCCAGTACTTC. It specifies CASSLNPAGRETQYF. The gene calls are TRBV7-3 and TRBJ2-5; 7 bases are shared with TRBD2. Germline V gene lookup returns CDR1 SGHTA and CDR2 FQGTGA. The CDR3 is 15 amino acids. V shed 1 base and J 4 bases; nucleotides not matched to a gene: 6. The full variable domain, its missing parts supplied by reference TRBV7-3 and TRBJ2-5, is GAGVSQTPSNKVTEKGKYVELRCDPISGHTALYWYRQSLGQGPEFLIYFQGTGAADDSGLPNDRFFAVRPEGSVSTLKIQRTERGDSAVYLCASSLNPAGRETQYFGPGTRLLVL.

This clone was counted only a few times. J is TRBJ2-1 and V is TRBV4-1, with D uncertain. V was trimmed by 0 bases and J by 5 bases, leaving 17 bases between them. The germline CDR1 and CDR2 sequences are MGHRA and YSYEKL. The CDR3 sequence is 17 residues long. The CDR3 nucleotides read TGCGCCAGCAGCCAAGAATTGGCGGCTAGGCTAGACAATGAGCAGTTCTTC. Protein product: CASSQELAARLDNEQFF.

J is TRBJ2-7 and V is TRBV3-1 (or the pseudogene TRBV3-2); D perhaps matches TRBD1 (6 bases). This CDR3 comprises 14 residues. Germline loops: CDR1 LGHDT, CDR2 YNNKEL (reference sequence). The ends were cut back, 1 base at V and 0 bases at J, with 7 bases in the middle. The CDR3 region has the DNA TGTGCCAGCAGCCAAGGACAGGTCTCCTACGAGCAGTACTTC. This translates into CASSQGQVSYEQYF.

The genes are TRBV19 and TRBJ2-1; weak D call: TRBD2 (5 bases). In germline, CDR1 is LNHDA, CDR2 SQIVND (reference sequence). The CDR3 runs 13 residues. V was cut by 4 bases and J by 9 bases, with 13 bases left in between. The CDR3 here is CASSTGLAGEQFF. The CDR3 nucleotides are TGTGCCAGTAGTACCGGACTGGCTGGTGAGCAGTTCTTC.

The gene calls are TRBV10-1 and TRBJ2-1; 12 bases match TRBD1. The CDR3 has 15 amino acids. Unmatched junction bases numbered 6, after V lost 4 bases and J lost 8 bases. Germline V gene data show CDR1 as WNHNN and CDR2 as SYGVQD (reference sequence). The CDR3 loop reads CASSVMGQGADEQFF. CDR3 sequence (DNA): TGCGCCAGCAGTGTCATGGGACAGGGGGCTGATGAGCAGTTCTTC.

This sequence joins TRBV13 and TRBJ2-3; weak D call: TRBD1 (5 bases). The CDR3 is made up of 14 amino acids. From germline, CDR1 is PRHDT and CDR2 FYEKMQ (reference sequence). Trimming took off 5 bases at V and 2 bases at J, with 11 bases between the two ends. CDR3 amino acids: CASSPPTATDTQYF. In DNA form, the CDR3 reads TGTGCCAGCAGCCCACCGACAGCCACAGATACGCAGTATTTT.

This rearrangement joins TRBV4-1 to TRBJ2-7; D gene uncertain. CDR1 and CDR2 from the germline V gene are MGHRA and YSYEKL. The CDR3 consists of 13 residues. The V end lost 1 base, the J end lost 7 bases, and 11 bases lay between the germline ends. CDR3 sequence reads: CASSQVLVEEQYF. The CDR3 DNA reads as TGCGCCAGCAGCCAAGTTCTAGTAGAAGAGCAGTACTTC.

The chain links TRBV5-1 to TRBJ2-7, with 10 positions matching TRBD1. The length of the CDR3 is 18 residues. CDR1 and CDR2 from the germline V gene are SGHRS and YFSETQ. Unmatched junction bases numbered 13, after V lost 2 bases and J lost 2 bases. CDR3 amino acids: CASSFQTGTGDVTYEQYF. CDR3 coding DNA: TGCGCCAGCAGCTTCCAGACCGGGACAGGGGACGTTACCTACGAGCAGTACTTC.

The chain joins TRBV12-5 to TRBJ1-2, with D unresolved. V gave up 0 bases and J gave up 2 bases, with 7 bases separating them. Germline values: CDR1 LGHNT, CDR2 FRNRAP. This CDR3 contains 14 residues. CDR3 sequence (DNA): TGTGCTAGTGGTTTGGTGCCAGGAAACTATGGCTACACCTTC. Translating gives CASGLVPGNYGYTF.

V gene TRBV28 combines with J gene TRBJ2-6; 9 nucleotides agree with TRBD1. Germline V gene sequence: CDR1 MDHEN, CDR2 SYDVKM. After removal of 2 bases from V and 0 bases from J, the junction contained 17 bases not matched to a gene. This CDR3 spans 22 amino acids. The CDR3 DNA reads as TGTGCCAGCAGTTTACTGGCTTTGGGGGACAGGGACGCGCACTCTGGGGCCAACGTCCTGACTTTC. As protein: CASSLLALGDRDAHSGANVLTF.

The chain couples TRBV14 to TRBJ2-6; TRBD2 is a possible D gene (6 bases). Germline CDR1 is SGHDN and CDR2 is FVKESK. The CDR3 has 18 amino acids. V was shortened by 3 bases and J by 2 bases, with 17 bases between the two germline ends. CDR3 residues: CASSQLPGGGAGANVLTF. As DNA, the CDR3 is TGTGCCAGCAGCCAGCTCCCCGGCGGAGGGGCTGGGGCCAACGTCCTGACTTTC.

This chain connects TRBV7-9 to TRBJ1-4; D is undetermined. The CDR3 is 12 amino acids. V lost 5 bases and J lost 5, with 6 bases in between. The germline V gene has CDR1 SEHNR and CDR2 FQNEAQ (reference sequence). The CDR3 nucleotides are TGTGCCAGCAGCCCTCCCAATGAAAAACTGTTTTTT. It yields the protein CASSPPNEKLFF.

The chain has TRBV7-2 and TRBJ2-1; TRBD2 agrees at 15 bases. CDR3 length: 19 amino acids. Unmatched junction bases numbered 9, after V lost 1 base and J lost 5 bases. The germline V gene has CDR1 SGHTA and CDR2 FQGNSA. The CDR3 nucleotides read TGTGCCAGCAGCTTAGTTGGGACTAGCGGGAGGCGCCTTAACAATGAGCAGTTCTTC. This gives the protein CASSLVGTSGRRLNNEQFF.

The chain uses TRBV19 and TRBJ1-6, with a weak D call TRBD1 (5 bases). Germline-derived CDR1 and CDR2 are LNHDA and SQIVND (reference sequence). The CDR3 is 14 amino acids. The V end was cut by 3 bases, the J end by 7 bases, with 10 bases between. The DNA of the CDR3 is TGTGCCAGTAGTATTTCACGGGGGAATTCACCCCTCCACTTT. Translation: CASSISRGNSPLHF.

By proportion, this clone is medium-sized. The genes are TRBV19 and TRBJ2-7, with 11 bases matching TRBD2. This CDR3 has 14 residues. With V trimmed by 5 bases and J by 3 bases, 3 bases remained unmatched. The V gene's germline CDR1 is LNHDA and CDR2 SQIVND (reference sequence). As DNA, the CDR3 is TGTGCCAGTAGTGCAGGGACTAGCGGCTACGAGCAGTACTTC. This codes for CASSAGTSGYEQYF.

This clone was recorded only once. This chain links TRBV21-1 with TRBJ2-1; TRBD2, as called in the table, went unchecked against the DNA. TRBV21-1 is shown as a pseudogene. The CDR3 runs 17 residues. Here the CDR3 reads CAERSAEANSSYNEQFF. The CDR3, as DNA: TGTGCCGAGAGATCAGCGGAAGCCAATAGCTCCTACAATGAGCAGTTCTTC.

The chain links TRBV5-4 to TRBJ2-3; 7 bases match TRBD2. Germline CDR1 reads SGHNT; CDR2 reads YYREEE (reference sequence). V shed 4 bases, J shed 1 base, and the junction held 3 bases outside the gene matches. This CDR3 spans 14 amino acids. The CDR3 is CASSPSGGTDTQYF. For the CDR3, the DNA is TGTGCCAGCAGCCCTAGCGGAGGCACAGATACGCAGTATTTT.

V is TRBV24-1 and J is TRBJ2-2; 10 nucleotides align to TRBD2. This CDR3 region has 15 residues. V dropped 5 bases and J dropped 6; count of bases not matched to a gene: 5. Germline CDR1 and CDR2: KGHDR and SFDVKD. CDR3 in amino acids: CATSGLAGESGELFF. The DNA for the CDR3 is TGTGCCACCAGTGGTCTAGCGGGAGAATCCGGGGAGCTGTTTTTT.

This sequence joins TRBV14 and TRBJ2-7, with D hard to call. Germline lookup yields CDR1 SGHDN and CDR2 FVKESK. Trimming shortened V by 0 bases and J by 2 bases, and 11 bases separated the two germline ends. The CDR3 is made up of 15 amino acids. In DNA form, the CDR3 reads TGTGCCAGCAGCCAAGATGAGGCCCTCCCCTACGAGCAGTACTTC. It specifies CASSQDEALPYEQYF.

This clone was recorded only once. The chain recombines TRBV3-1 (or the pseudogene TRBV3-2) with TRBJ1-1; the D is unclear. Germline V gene lookup returns CDR1 LGHDT and CDR2 YNNKEL (reference sequence). This CDR3 comprises 13 residues. Trimming took 4 bases from V and 2 from J, leaving 8 bases between them. The CDR3 here is CASSRSENTEAFF. The CDR3 region has the DNA TGTGCCAGCAGCCGTTCAGAAAACACTGAAGCTTTCTTT.

The V call is TRBV18, the J call TRBJ2-2; 8 bases align to TRBD2. Losses at the gene ends were 2 bases for V and 7 bases for J; bases not matched to a gene: 9. The CDR3 consists of 16 residues. CDR1 and CDR2 (germline): KGHSH, LQKENI. CDR3 DNA sequence: TGTGCCAGCTCACCAGGACAGCGGGAGTTTTACGGGGAGCTGTTTTTT. It is translated as CASSPGQREFYGELFF.

The V and J genes are TRBV2 and TRBJ2-3; D might be TRBD2 (6 bases). The V gene's germline CDR1 is SNHLY and CDR2 FYNNEI. CDR3 length equals 13 residues. V shed 6 bases and J shed 5 bases, with 12 bases lying between them. This CDR3 is CASRDYGGDTQYF. CDR3 sequence (DNA): TGTGCCAGCAGGGACTACGGGGGAGATACGCAGTATTTT.

V and J are TRBV4-1 and TRBJ2-3; 12 positions match TRBD2. Trimming cost V 3 bases and J 4 bases; bases outside gene matches: 5. The CDR3 runs to 16 residues. Per germline, CDR1 MGHRA and CDR2 YSYEKL. CDR3: CASSHPTSGSPDTQYF. As DNA, the CDR3 is TGCGCCAGCAGCCACCCGACTAGCGGGAGTCCAGATACGCAGTATTTT.

The CDR3 region is CASSQEVAAGEAFF. The DNA of the CDR3 is TGTGCCAGCAGCCAGGAGGTGGCCGCGGGTGAAGCTTTCTTT. The chain has TRBV4-2 and TRBJ1-1; D remains unclear. CDR3 length equals 14 residues. Trimming removed 3 bases from V and 7 bases from J, with 15 bases in between. The germline V gene encodes CDR1 LGHNA and CDR2 YNFKEQ.